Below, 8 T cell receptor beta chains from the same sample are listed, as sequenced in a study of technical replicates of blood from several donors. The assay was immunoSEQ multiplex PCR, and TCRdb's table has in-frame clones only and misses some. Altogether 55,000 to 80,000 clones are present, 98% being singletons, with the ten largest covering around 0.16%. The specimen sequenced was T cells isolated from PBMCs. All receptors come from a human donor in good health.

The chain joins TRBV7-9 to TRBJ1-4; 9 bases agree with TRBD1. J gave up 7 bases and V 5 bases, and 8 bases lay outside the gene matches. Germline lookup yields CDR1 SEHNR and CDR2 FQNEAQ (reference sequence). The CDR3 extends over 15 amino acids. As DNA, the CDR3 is TGTGCCAGCAGCCTGGGACAGGGTGTGGGTGAAAAACTGTTTTTT. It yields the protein CASSLGQGVGEKLFF. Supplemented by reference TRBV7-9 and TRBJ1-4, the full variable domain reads DTGVSQNPRHKITKRGQNVTFRCDPISEHNRLYWYRQTLGQGPEFLTYFQNEAQLEKSRLLSDRFSAERPKGSFSTLEIQRTEQGDSAMYLCASSLGQGVGEKLFFGSGTQLSVL.

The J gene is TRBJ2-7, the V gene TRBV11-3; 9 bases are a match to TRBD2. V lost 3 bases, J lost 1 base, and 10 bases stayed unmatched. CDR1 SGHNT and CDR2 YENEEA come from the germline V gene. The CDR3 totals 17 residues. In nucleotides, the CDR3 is TGTGCCAGCAGCTTTTTGTTTCTAGCGGGGTCTTCCTACGAGCAGTACTTC. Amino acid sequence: CASSFLFLAGSSYEQYF.

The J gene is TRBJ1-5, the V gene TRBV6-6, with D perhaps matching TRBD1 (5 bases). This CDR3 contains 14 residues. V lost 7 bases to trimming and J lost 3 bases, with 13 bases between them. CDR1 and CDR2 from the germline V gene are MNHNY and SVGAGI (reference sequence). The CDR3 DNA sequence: TGTGCCAGCACCCGGGGGGTGAACAATCAGCCCCAGCATTTT. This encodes CASTRGVNNQPQHF.

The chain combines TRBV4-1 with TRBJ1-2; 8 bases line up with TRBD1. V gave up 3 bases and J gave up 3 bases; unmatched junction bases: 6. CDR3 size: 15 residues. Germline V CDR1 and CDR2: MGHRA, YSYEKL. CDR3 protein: CASSHQGAVDYGYTF. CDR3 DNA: TGCGCCAGCAGCCACCAGGGGGCGGTAGACTATGGCTACACCTTC.

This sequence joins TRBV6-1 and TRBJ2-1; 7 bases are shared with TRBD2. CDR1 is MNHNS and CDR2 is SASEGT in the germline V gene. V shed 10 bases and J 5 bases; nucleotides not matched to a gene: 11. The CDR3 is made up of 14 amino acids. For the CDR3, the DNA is TGTGCCATCCCCACCAGGGACTATAACAATGAGCAGTTCTTC. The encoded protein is CAIPTRDYNNEQFF.

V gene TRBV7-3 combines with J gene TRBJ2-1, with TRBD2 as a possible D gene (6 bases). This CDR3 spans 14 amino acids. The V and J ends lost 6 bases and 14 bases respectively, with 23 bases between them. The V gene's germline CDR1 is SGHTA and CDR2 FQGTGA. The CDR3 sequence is CASRPGSGATTKFF. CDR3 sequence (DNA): TGTGCCAGCAGACCCGGTAGCGGCGCGACAACGAAGTTCTTC.

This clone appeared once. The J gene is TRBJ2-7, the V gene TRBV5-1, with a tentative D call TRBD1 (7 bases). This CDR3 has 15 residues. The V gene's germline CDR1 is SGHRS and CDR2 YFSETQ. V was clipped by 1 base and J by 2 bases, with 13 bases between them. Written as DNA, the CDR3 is TGCGCCAGCAGCTTGATGGCGGGACAGACCTACGAGCAGTACTTC. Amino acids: CASSLMAGQTYEQYF.

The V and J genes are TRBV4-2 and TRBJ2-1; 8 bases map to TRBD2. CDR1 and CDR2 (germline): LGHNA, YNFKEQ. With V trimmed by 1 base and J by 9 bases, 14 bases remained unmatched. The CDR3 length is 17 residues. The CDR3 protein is CASSQVPSRGGLPEQFF. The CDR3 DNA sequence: TGTGCCAGCAGCCAAGTCCCCTCCCGGGGGGGCCTTCCTGAGCAGTTCTTC.